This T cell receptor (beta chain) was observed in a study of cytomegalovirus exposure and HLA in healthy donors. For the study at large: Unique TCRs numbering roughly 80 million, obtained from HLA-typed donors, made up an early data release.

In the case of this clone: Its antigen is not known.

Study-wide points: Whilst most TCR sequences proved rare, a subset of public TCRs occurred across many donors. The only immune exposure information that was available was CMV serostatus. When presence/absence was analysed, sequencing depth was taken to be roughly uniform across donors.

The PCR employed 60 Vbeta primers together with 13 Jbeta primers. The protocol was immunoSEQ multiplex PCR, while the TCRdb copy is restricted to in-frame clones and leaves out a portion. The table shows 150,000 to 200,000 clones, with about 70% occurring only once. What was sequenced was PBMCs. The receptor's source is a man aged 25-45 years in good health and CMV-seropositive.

For the CDR3, the DNA is TGTGCCAGCGGATATGACAGGGGCCTGAACACCGGGGAGCTGTTTTTT. Translation gives CASGYDRGLNTGELFF. The V and J genes are TRBV27 and TRBJ2-2; TRBD1 aligns across 8 bases. The trim removed 8 bases at V and 1 base at J, leaving 9 bases unmatched. The CDR3 is 16 residues long. Germline V lookup: CDR1 MNHEY, CDR2 SMNVEV (reference sequence).